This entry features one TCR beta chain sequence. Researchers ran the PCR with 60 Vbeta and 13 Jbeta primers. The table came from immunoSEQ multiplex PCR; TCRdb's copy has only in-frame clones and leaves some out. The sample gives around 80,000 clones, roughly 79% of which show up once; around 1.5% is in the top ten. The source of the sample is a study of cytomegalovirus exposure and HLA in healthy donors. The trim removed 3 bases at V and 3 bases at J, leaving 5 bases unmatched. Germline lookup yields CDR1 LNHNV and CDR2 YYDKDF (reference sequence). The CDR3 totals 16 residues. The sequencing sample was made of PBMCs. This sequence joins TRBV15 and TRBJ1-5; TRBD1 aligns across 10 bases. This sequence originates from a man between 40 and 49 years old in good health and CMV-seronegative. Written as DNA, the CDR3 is TGTGCCACCAGCAGGGGACAGGGGTTTTCCAATCAGCCCCAGCATTTT. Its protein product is CATSRGQGFSNQPQHF.